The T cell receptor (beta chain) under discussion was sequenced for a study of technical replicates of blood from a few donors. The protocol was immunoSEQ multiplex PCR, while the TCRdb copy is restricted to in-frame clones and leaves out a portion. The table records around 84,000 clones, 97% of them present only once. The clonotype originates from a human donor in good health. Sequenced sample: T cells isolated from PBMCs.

This CDR3 reads CASSLYLGGRREQFF. DNA of the CDR3: TGTGCCAGCAGCTTATATCTAGGCGGGAGAAGGGAGCAGTTCTTC. V gene TRBV7-2 combines with J gene TRBJ2-1; TRBD2 matches at 7 bases. Germline trimming cut 2 bases from V and 10 bases from J; bases unmatched to any gene: 11. Germline CDR1 is SGHTA and CDR2 is FQGNSA. The CDR3 is 15 residues long.